Many counts were recorded for the clone carrying this T cell receptor (beta chain). The sample belongs to a study of blood T cells in healthy people across ages. PBMCs numbering at least 6 million were isolated per sample. Extraction of total RNA produced a minimum of 5.5 micrograms from each sample. A sample-barcoded 5' primer and a J-beta primer mix were used in a second PCR of about 7 to 12 cycles. Every sample gave at least 2.5 million paired-end reads containing CDR3. MiXCR, applied by TCRdb to the 5' RACE reads, yields one record per CDR3 protein. The table has more than 800,000 distinct CDR3 sequences, about 28% seen once. This clonotype was obtained from a woman older than 75 in good health. Sequenced input: blood.

CDR3 sequence reads: CSANPYEQYF. DNA for the CDR3: TGCAGTGCTAATCCCTACGAGCAGTACTTC. The gene calls are TRBV20-1 and TRBJ2-7; the D is unclear. The germline CDR1 and CDR2 sequences are DFQATT and SNEGSKA (reference sequence). CDR3 size: 10 residues. The V gene lost 4 bases and the J gene lost 2 bases, with 3 bases spanning the gap.